One sample yielded the 16 T cell receptor beta chains listed below, sequenced in a study of blood T cell repertoires in COVID-19. Method: immunoSEQ multiplex PCR; TCRdb's copy keeps in-frame clones and lacks some. This table holds about 330,000 clones, 70% to 90% found once. Sequenced input: peripheral blood. The source is a woman in her fifties or sixties with active or convalescent COVID-19.

CDR3 bases: TGTGCCAGCTCTTCGGCAGGTACGCAGTATTTT. Translating it yields CASSSAGTQYF. This rearrangement joins TRBV12-3 or TRBV12-4 to TRBJ2-3; D is undetermined. This CDR3 region has 11 residues. The V and J ends lost 8 bases and 8 bases respectively, with 11 bases between them.

The J gene is TRBJ2-2, the V gene TRBV19; tentatively, D is TRBD2 (6 bases). The CDR3 has 14 residues. The germline CDR1 and CDR2 sequences are LNHDA and SQIVND (reference sequence). The V end lost 5 bases, the J end lost 4 bases, and 11 bases lay between the germline ends. In DNA, the CDR3 is TGTGCCAGTAGTCCGGGACTGTTCACCGGGGAGCTGTTTTTT. Its protein product is CASSPGLFTGELFF.

The CDR3 DNA follows: TGTGCCAGCAGGGAGGGAGGAAACACCATATATTTT. Residues: CASREGGNTIYF. V usage is TRBV6-6 and J usage is TRBJ1-3; D unresolved. The V end lost 6 bases, the J end lost 4 bases, and 7 bases lay between the germline ends. The V gene's germline CDR1 is MNHNY and CDR2 SVGAGI (reference sequence). The length of the CDR3 is 12 residues.

This chain links TRBV7-2 with TRBJ2-5; 9 bases map to TRBD2. The CDR3 spans 16 residues. Germline CDR1 and CDR2: SGHTA and FQGNSA. V shed 5 bases, J shed 2 bases, and the junction held 9 bases outside the gene matches. The CDR3 here is CASSLRLAEIQETQYF. The CDR3 DNA reads TGTGCCAGCAGCCTCAGACTAGCGGAAATTCAAGAGACCCAGTACTTC.

The rearrangement links TRBV6-5 to TRBJ1-2, with D possibly TRBD1 on 5 matching bases. The CDR3 sequence is 14 residues long. The V gene lost 7 bases and the J gene lost 5 bases, with 17 bases spanning the gap. Germline assignment: CDR1 MNHEY and CDR2 SVGAGI. The CDR3, as DNA: TGTGCCAGCATCTCCCGACAGAGACCGTATGGCTACACCTTC. It yields the protein CASISRQRPYGYTF.

This chain links TRBV15 with TRBJ2-5, with D unclear. The CDR3 has 13 amino acids. V was clipped by 0 bases and J by 3 bases, with 5 bases between them. The V gene's germline CDR1 is LNHNV and CDR2 YYDKDF (reference sequence). The CDR3 nucleotides read TGTGCCACCAGCAGAGATTCTAAAGAGACCCAGTACTTC. This encodes CATSRDSKETQYF.

V gene TRBV4-3 combines with J gene TRBJ1-4; tentatively, D is TRBD1 (5 bases). V lost 4 bases and J lost 5, with 17 bases in between. Germline-derived CDR1 and CDR2 are LGHNA and YSLEER. The CDR3 covers 16 residues. DNA of the CDR3: TGCGCCAGCAGCCGTGCTTGGGGGGGAGAGAATGAAAAACTGTTTTTT. This encodes CASSRAWGGENEKLFF.

This sequence joins TRBV7-8 and TRBJ2-3, with 7 positions matching TRBD2. The V segment lost 2 bases and the J segment 0 bases; nucleotides outside the gene matches: 11. The CDR3 is 18 residues long. Germline CDR1 and CDR2: SGHVS and FQNEAQ. This CDR3 is CASSLWFGTTASTDTQYF. In DNA form, the CDR3 reads TGTGCCAGCAGCTTATGGTTTGGGACTACGGCCAGCACAGATACGCAGTATTTT.

The V call is TRBV11-2, the J call TRBJ1-2; the D gene is possibly TRBD1 (6 bases). The V gene lost 1 base and the J gene lost 6 bases, with 12 bases spanning the gap. This CDR3 contains 14 residues. Germline assignment: CDR1 SGHAT and CDR2 FQNNGV. The CDR3 nucleotides read TGTGCCAGCAGCTTAGTTGGGGGGGCGCATGGCTACACCTTC. Its translation is CASSLVGGAHGYTF. Combining the CDR3 with reference TRBV11-2 and TRBJ1-2 gives the whole variable domain EAGVAQSPRYKIIEKRQSVAFWCNPISGHATLYWYQQILGQGPKLLIQFQNNGVVDDSQLPKDRFSAERLKGVDSTLKIQPAKLEDSAVYLCASSLVGGAHGYTFGSGTRLTVV.

The chain carries TRBV7-2 and TRBJ2-3; 8 bases line up with TRBD1. CDR3 length equals 16 residues. V dropped 0 bases and J dropped 2; count of bases not matched to a gene: 4. Germline V gene lookup returns CDR1 SGHTA and CDR2 FQGNSA. CDR3 region: CASSLARQGSTDTQYF. DNA of the CDR3: TGTGCCAGCAGCTTAGCCCGACAGGGGTCCACAGATACGCAGTATTTT.

This sequence joins TRBV12-3 or TRBV12-4 and TRBJ1-2, with a possible D match to TRBD1 (5 bases). The CDR3 has 13 residues. Trimming cost V 3 bases and J 7 bases, with 12 bases left between them. CDR3 bases: TGTGCCAGCAGTTTGGGACTATTCCCTGGCTACACCTTC. This encodes CASSLGLFPGYTF.

This chain uses TRBV7-9 with TRBJ2-7, with TRBD1 matching 9 bases. This CDR3 is built from 14 residues. Per germline, CDR1 SEHNR and CDR2 FQNEAQ (reference sequence). J lost 4 bases, V lost 3 bases, and 4 bases had no gene match. CDR3 loop: CASSFLTGGYEQYF. In DNA form, the CDR3 reads TGTGCCAGCAGCTTTCTGACAGGGGGTTACGAGCAGTACTTC.

The gene calls are TRBV2 and TRBJ1-2, with TRBD1 matching 7 bases. V shed 6 bases and J 0 bases; nucleotides not matched to a gene: 4. From germline, CDR1 is SNHLY and CDR2 FYNNEI. The CDR3 runs to 14 residues. The DNA for the CDR3 is TGTGCCAGCAGCGTTGACAGGGCTAACTATGGCTACACCTTC. Amino acids: CASSVDRANYGYTF.

V gene TRBV28 combines with J gene TRBJ1-1; 7 bases agree with TRBD1. The CDR3 is 12 residues long. V lost 8 bases and J lost 6; bases outside the gene matches: 6. From germline, CDR1 is MDHEN and CDR2 SYDVKM. The CDR3 spells CASYTGTAEAFF. For the CDR3, the DNA is TGTGCCAGCTACACCGGGACAGCTGAAGCTTTCTTT.

The chain has TRBV28 and TRBJ2-7, with TRBD2 matching over 11 bases. The germline gives CDR1 MDHEN, CDR2 SYDVKM. The CDR3 totals 16 residues. V gave up 3 bases and J gave up 3 bases; unmatched junction bases: 7. CDR3: CASSFSGRALDYEQYF. As DNA, the CDR3 is TGTGCCAGCAGTTTTAGCGGGAGGGCCCTCGACTACGAGCAGTACTTC. The complete variable domain, with remaining parts taken from reference TRBV28 and TRBJ2-7, reads DVKVTQSSRYLVKRTGEKVFLECVQDMDHENMFWYRQDPGLGLRLIYFSYDVKMKEKGDIPEGYSVSREKKERFSLILESASTNQTSMYLCASSFSGRALDYEQYFGPGTRLTVT.

This chain connects TRBV6-5 to TRBJ1-5; 7 bases line up with TRBD1. Trimming cost V 5 bases and J 4 bases; bases outside gene matches: 2. The CDR3 sequence is 13 residues long. The V gene's germline CDR1 is MNHEY and CDR2 SVGAGI. CDR3 sequence: CASSIQGNQPQHF. Written as DNA, the CDR3 is TGTGCCAGCAGTATACAGGGGAATCAGCCCCAGCATTTT.